This is a list of T cell receptor beta chains from one sample in a study of control samples from healthy donors and cancer patients. Repertoires were generated with immunoSEQ multiplex PCR, while TCRdb's copy carries only in-frame clones and drops some. The sample carries 150,000 or so clones, 80% to 95% recorded once. Material for sequencing was blood. These receptors came from a man younger than 35 in good health. CDR3s include the opening cysteine and the closing phenylalanine or tryptophan. Fields, in order: clone size, V gene, D gene, J gene, CDR3 DNA, CDR3 protein. The D gene is left open where the match is weak. Expanded clones get a size class; other rows say once, few or many, or leave the size out.

>NA|TRBV19|NA|TRBJ1-5
TGTGCCAGTAGGCCGGGCTGGGACTTAAGTCAGCCCCAGCATTTT
CASRPGWDLSQPQHF
>NA|TRBV6-6|TRBD1|TRBJ2-1
TGTGCCAGCAGTCCTGACAGGGCACGATTATTATACAATGAGCAGTTCTTC
CASSPDRARLLYNEQFF
>NA|TRBV6-5|NA|TRBJ2-3
TGTGCCAGCACCCCCGAAGGCTCCCGGTCAGATACGCAGTATTTT
CASTPEGSRSDTQYF
>NA|TRBV6-6|NA|TRBJ1-5
TGTGCCAGCAGTTACGGGGCAGCTTATCAGCCCCAGCATTTT
CASSYGAAYQPQHF
>NA|TRBV7-2|TRBD2|TRBJ2-1
TGTGCCAGCAGCTTCGGAAGCGGGAGGGATGAGCAGTTCTTC
CASSFGSGRDEQFF
>NA|TRBV27|NA|TRBJ1-1
TGTGCCAGCAGTTTGACGGCAGGAACTGAAGCTTTCTTT
CASSLTAGTEAFF
>NA|TRBV5-8|NA|TRBJ1-6
TGTGCCAGCAGCCCACTCCGGGGGCTGGGGAATTCACCCCTCCACTTT
CASSPLRGLGNSPLHF
>NA|TRBV10-3|NA|TRBJ1-2
TGTGCCATCGACGAAATGGGGGAGTATGGCTACACCTTC
CAIDEMGEYGYTF
>once|TRBV30|NA|TRBJ1-5
TGTGCCTGGAGGGGGTCGGACAATCAGCCCCAGCATTTT
CAWRGSDNQPQHF
>NA|TRBV6-5|NA|TRBJ2-3
TGTGCCAGCACCTCGGGACCGAGCACAGATACGCAGTATTTT
CASTSGPSTDTQYF
>NA|TRBV5-1|NA|TRBJ1-6
TGCGCCAGCAGCTTGGGAACAGGGTCCTATAATTCACCCCTCCACTTT
CASSLGTGSYNSPLHF
>NA|TRBV2|TRBD1|TRBJ1-6
TGTGCCAGCATTCCGGACAGGGCGACGTCACCCCTCCACTTT
CASIPDRATSPLHF
>few|TRBV4-2|NA|TRBJ2-1
TGTGCCAGCAGCCAGAACAGGAATGAGCAGTTCTTC
CASSQNRNEQFF
>NA|TRBV6-2/TRBV6-3|NA|TRBJ2-7
TGTGCCAGCAGTTACCTTAGCTCCTACGAGCAGTACTTC
CASSYLSSYEQYF
>NA|TRBV13|TRBD2|TRBJ2-1
TGTGCCAGCAGCTTAGGACTAGCGGGGGTAAGCTCCTACAATGAGCAGTTCTTC
CASSLGLAGVSSYNEQFF
>NA|TRBV7-2|NA|TRBJ1-1
TGTGCCAGCAGCAAATCGCAGGGGAGCCGGACTGAAGCTTTCTTT
CASSKSQGSRTEAFF
>NA|TRBV30|NA|TRBJ2-7
TGTGCCTGGAGTACGGGGCGAGTCAACGAGCAGTACTTC
CAWSTGRVNEQYF
>NA|TRBV14|NA|TRBJ2-2
TGTGCCAGCAGCCAAGACCTCGACAGTCTCCAGGCCGGGGAGCTGTTTTTT
CASSQDLDSLQAGELFF
>NA|TRBV5-1|NA|TRBJ2-3
TGCGCCAGCAGCTTGGGTCTGGGAGATACGCAGTATTTT
CASSLGLGDTQYF
>NA|TRBV4-1|NA|TRBJ2-5
TGCGCCAGCAGCCAAGAGTTGCGAGGGTTGGAGGAGACCCAGTACTTC
CASSQELRGLEETQYF
>NA|TRBV11-3|TRBD2|TRBJ2-5
TGTGCCAGCAGCTTAGGGGGGGGACAAGAGACCCAGTACTTC
CASSLGGGQETQYF
>NA|TRBV2|NA|TRBJ1-5
TGTGCCAGCAGCGACAAAGGCGCGAACTACAATCAGCCCCAGCATTTT
CASSDKGANYNQPQHF
>NA|TRBV19|NA|TRBJ1-5
TGTGCCAGTAGTGCCCTCCTTGGTATACAGCCCCAGCATTTT
CASSALLGIQPQHF
>NA|TRBV6-6|TRBD1|TRBJ1-4
TGTGCCAGCAGCCCACAGGGGGGTAATGAAAAACTGTTTTTT
CASSPQGGNEKLFF
>NA|TRBV6-6|NA|TRBJ2-7
TGTGCCAGCGCGGCGGCCACCTACGAGCAGTACTTC
CASAAATYEQYF
>NA|TRBV28|NA|TRBJ2-5
TGTGCCAGCACGGCAGGGGAGGTGGAGACCCAGTACTTC
CASTAGEVETQYF
>NA|TRBV30|TRBD1|TRBJ1-2
TGTGCCTGGAGCTTCGGGACAGGGGACACCTATGGCTACACCTTC
CAWSFGTGDTYGYTF
>NA|TRBV7-3|NA|TRBJ2-7
TGTGCCAGCAGCCCCCAGGGTAGGGGCGAGCAGTACTTC
CASSPQGRGEQYF
>NA|TRBV7-3|TRBD2|TRBJ2-2
TGTGCCAGCAGCTTAGCGGGAGCGGACACCGGGGAGCTGTTTTTT
CASSLAGADTGELFF
>NA|TRBV4-3|NA|TRBJ1-6
TGCGCCAGCAGCCCTGGGGCTGGGGCTGATTCACCCCTCCACTTT
CASSPGAGADSPLHF
>NA|TRBV5-6|NA|TRBJ1-2
TGTGCCAGCAGCTCACCCCGGTTGGGCTACACCTTC
CASSSPRLGYTF
>NA|TRBV3-1/TRBV3-2|TRBD1|TRBJ2-5
TGTGCCAGCAGCCGTTCCACAGGGGGCCGGGAGACCCAGTACTTC
CASSRSTGGRETQYF
>NA|TRBV7-9|NA|TRBJ2-1
TGTGCCAGCAGCCAGTCTGGGGGCTCCTACAATGAGCAGTTCTTC
CASSQSGGSYNEQFF
>NA|TRBV5-1|NA|TRBJ2-1
TGCGCCAGCAGCTTGACTAGATACAATGAGCAGTTCTTC
CASSLTRYNEQFF
>NA|TRBV27|NA|TRBJ1-1
TGTGCCAGCAGTTTACTTCTTAACACTGAAGCTTTCTTT
CASSLLLNTEAFF
>NA|TRBV7-9|TRBD1|TRBJ1-4
TGTGCCAGCAGCTTCCCTGGACAGGGTGCAACTAATGAAAAACTGTTTTTT
CASSFPGQGATNEKLFF
>NA|TRBV15|NA|TRBJ1-4
TGTGCCACCAGCAGAGGCGGTAATGAAAAACTGTTTTTT
CATSRGGNEKLFF
>NA|TRBV4-1|TRBD2|TRBJ2-3
TGCGCCAGCAGCCAGGGACTAGCGGGCACAGATACGCAGTATTTT
CASSQGLAGTDTQYF
>NA|TRBV4-2|NA|TRBJ1-1
TGTGCCAGCAGCCAAAACAGGGATGAAGCTTTCTTT
CASSQNRDEAFF
>NA|TRBV19|NA|TRBJ1-6
TGTGCCAGTAGTGATAGAGACTCGGATAATTCACCCCTCCACTTT
CASSDRDSDNSPLHF
>once|TRBV5-1|TRBD1|TRBJ1-2
TGCGCCAGCAGCCGGACAGGGGGTAACTATGGCTACACCTTC
CASSRTGGNYGYTF
>NA|TRBV4-1|NA|TRBJ2-1
TGCGCCAGCAGCCAAGCAGCGGTTAGCTCCTACAATGAGCAGTTCTTC
CASSQAAVSSYNEQFF
>NA|TRBV7-9|NA|TRBJ1-1
TGTGCCAGCAGCCGTAAAGGACAGAACACTGAAGCTTTCTTT
CASSRKGQNTEAFF
>few|TRBV6-2/TRBV6-3|NA|TRBJ1-1
TGTGCCAGCAGTTATTTGACGGGAGACACTGAAGCTTTCTTT
CASSYLTGDTEAFF
>NA|TRBV7-8|TRBD2|TRBJ2-1
TGTGCCAGCAGCTTAGACCTGCGGGAGCTCTACAATGAGCAGTTCTTC
CASSLDLRELYNEQFF
>NA|TRBV7-6|TRBD2|TRBJ2-1
TGTGCCAGCAGCTCGGGTACGGGACTAGCGGGGGCGACGTTCTTC
CASSSGTGLAGATFF
>NA|TRBV5-1|TRBD2|TRBJ2-7
TGCGCCAGCAGCCGGATAAGCGGGAGGGCCGGAGAGCAGTACTTC
CASSRISGRAGEQYF
>NA|TRBV2|TRBD1|TRBJ1-5
TGTGCCAGCAGTGACCCGGACAGGGGAGGACAGCCCCAGCATTTT
CASSDPDRGGQPQHF
>NA|TRBV12-3/TRBV12-4|NA|TRBJ2-3
TGTGCCAGCAGTTTTGGGGCGGATACGCAGTATTTT
CASSFGADTQYF
>NA|TRBV4-2|NA|TRBJ2-7
TGTGCCAGCAGCCAAGAGGGCGGCTTCGCCTACGAGCAGTACTTC
CASSQEGGFAYEQYF
>NA|TRBV5-1|NA|TRBJ2-2
TGCGCCAGCAGCTTGGTTATTATCGATTTTGCTGACACCGGGGAGCTGTTTTTT
CASSLVIIDFADTGELFF
>NA|TRBV7-9|TRBD2|TRBJ2-1
TGTGCCAGCAGCTTCCTAGCGGGAGTGTCCCATGAGCAGTTCTTC
CASSFLAGVSHEQFF
>NA|TRBV7-2|TRBD2|TRBJ2-4
TGTGCCAGCAGCCCCCTTAGCGGGAGGTTTGGGGCCAAAAACATTCAGTACTTC
CASSPLSGRFGAKNIQYF
>once|TRBV6-5|NA|TRBJ2-1
TGTGCCAGCAGGCGGAGGACAGCCTACAATGAGCAGTTCTTC
CASRRRTAYNEQFF
>NA|TRBV5-6|NA|TRBJ2-1
TGTGCCAGCAGCTTGGAAGTGGGAGGTTCGGGTTACAATGAGCAGTTCTTC
CASSLEVGGSGYNEQFF
>NA|TRBV5-1|TRBD1|TRBJ2-3
TGCGCCAGCAGCTTAAAGGGTACAGGGGGAGGCACAGATACGCAGTATTTT
CASSLKGTGGGTDTQYF
>NA|TRBV15|TRBD2|TRBJ2-1
TGTGCCACCACCAACGGGAGGACCTACAATGAGCAGTTCTTC
CATTNGRTYNEQFF
>NA|TRBV20-1|TRBD1|TRBJ1-6
TGCAGTGCTAGTATCGGGACAGCGAGCTCCTATAATTCACCCCTCCACTTT
CSASIGTASSYNSPLHF